This TCR beta chain was sequenced in a study of neurological immune-mediated disorders. The cDNA came from 5'RACE with 10-nucleotide random UMIs. TCRdb called the 5' RACE reads again in MiXCR, with one record for every CDR3 protein. The data hold about 49,000 distinct CDR3 sequences, with more than 7% observed a single time. The time point denotes: longitudinal time-point 3. Blood bank volunteers in Maryland, USA, served as healthy controls. Germline assignment: CDR1 DFQATT and CDR2 SNEGSKA (reference sequence). The junction had 2 bases not matched to a gene; V was cut back by 0 bases and J by 3 bases. The CDR3 sequence is 15 residues long. This clonotype was counted many times.

The receptor was derived from a woman aged 40-49 years in good health. V gene TRBV20-1 combines with J gene TRBJ2-2; 9 bases are a match to TRBD1. The sample comprised PBMCs. The DNA for the CDR3 is TGCAGTGCTAGAGATGGGACAGGGTACACCGGGGAGCTGTTTTTT. Its protein is CSARDGTGYTGELFF.